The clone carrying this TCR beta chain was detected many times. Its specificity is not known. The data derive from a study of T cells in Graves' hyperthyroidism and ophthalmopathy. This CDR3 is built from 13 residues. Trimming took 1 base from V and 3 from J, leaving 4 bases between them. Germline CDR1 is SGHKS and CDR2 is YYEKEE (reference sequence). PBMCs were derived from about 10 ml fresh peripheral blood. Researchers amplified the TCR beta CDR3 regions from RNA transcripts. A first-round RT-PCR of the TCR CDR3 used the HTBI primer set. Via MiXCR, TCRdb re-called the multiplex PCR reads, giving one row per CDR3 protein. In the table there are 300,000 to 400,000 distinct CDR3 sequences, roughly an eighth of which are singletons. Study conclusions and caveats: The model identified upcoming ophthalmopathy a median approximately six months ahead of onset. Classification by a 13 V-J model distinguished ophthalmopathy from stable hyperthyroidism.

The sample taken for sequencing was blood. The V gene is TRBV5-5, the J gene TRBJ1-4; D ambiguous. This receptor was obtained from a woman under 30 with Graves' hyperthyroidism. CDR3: CASSLRANEKLFF. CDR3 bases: TGTGCCAGCAGCTTGCGAGCTAATGAAAAACTGTTTTTT.